This T cell receptor beta chain emerged from a study of T cell changes during pregnancy in multiple sclerosis. The CDR3 extends over 14 amino acids. With 6 bases removed from V and 0 bases from J, the gap between germline ends came to 11 bases. Germline V gene data show CDR1 as MNHEY and CDR2 as SMNVEV (reference sequence). The method was immunoSEQ multiplex PCR; TCRdb's version includes in-frame clones alone and lacks a portion of them. The data contain about 75,000 clones, 85% to 95% of them singletons. This clonotype was obtained from a female donor with multiple sclerosis, enrolled in a pregnancy study. This material consisted of CD4+ T cells from peripheral blood mononuclear cells, taken after pregnancy. The rearrangement uses TRBV27 and TRBJ1-2; D unresolved. CDR3 DNA: TGTGCCAGCAGCCTCCTCCCAGCTAACTATGGCTACACCTTC. As protein: CASSLLPANYGYTF.